This TCR beta chain was obtained from a study of shared clonotypes between healthy human individuals. Germline V lookup: CDR1 KGHSH, CDR2 LQKENI. Trimming shortened V by 3 bases and J by 6 bases, and 8 bases separated the two germline ends. CDR3 length equals 12 residues. There were only Caucasian adults among the donors, and all lived in Nashville, Tennessee. Produced via immunoSEQ multiplex PCR; TCRdb's table is partial and in-frame only. The sample has about 1 million clones, approximately 76% seen once. The TCR sequence derives from a man aged 18 to 29 in good health. The chain has TRBV18 and TRBJ1-2; D is unresolved. The sample was memory CD4+ T cells sorted from blood. Specified subset: CD45RA-negative fraction. The CDR3 protein is CASSPGTDGYTF. In DNA, the CDR3 is TGTGCCAGCTCACCGGGAACCGATGGCTACACCTTC. Filled out from reference TRBV18 and TRBJ1-2, the complete variable domain reads NAGVMQNPRHLVRRRGQEARLRCSPMKGHSHVYWYRQLPEEGLKFMVYLQKENIIDESGMPKERFSAEFPKEGPSILRIQQVVRGDSAAYFCASSPGTDGYTFGSGTRLTVV.